According to its frequency, the clone carrying this T cell receptor beta chain is medium-sized. Its antigen remains unidentified. About 37,500 genome equivalents of blood DNA were amplified for TRB. These data are taken from a study of T cell clusters in autoimmune cytopenias. Turning to the study itself: A median of approximately 50,000 TRB reads per sample yielded a median about 2,500 distinct clonotypes.

General study results and limits: No cluster-lack signature appeared between secondary cytopenia and chronic lymphocytic leukemia patients, apparently due to lymphoma masking. Primary autoimmune cytopenia patients seemingly lacked the physiological T cell clusters found in healthy donors. Exclusive TRB clusters were approximately 3.2-fold more numerous in healthy donors than in active autoimmune hepatitis.

TRB was amplified by touch-down multiplex PCR, primer pools A and B combined. TCRdb reprocessed the multiplex PCR reads, with one entry per CDR3 protein and no DNA. Its clone listing holds 7,800 or so distinct CDR3 sequences. This CDR3 is 14 amino acids long. Germline lookup yields CDR1 DFQATT and CDR2 SNEGSKA (reference sequence). This chain connects TRBV20-1 to TRBJ1-1. This clonotype was sampled from a human donor with an autoimmune cytopenia or autoimmune hepatitis (not recorded which). Sample: peripheral blood. CDR3 loop: CSARKAQQNTEAFF.